Below, 18 T cell receptor beta chains from the same sample are listed, as sequenced in a study of blood T cell repertoires in COVID-19. TCRdb's table, derived via immunoSEQ multiplex PCR, lists solely in-frame clones and lacks some. The sample lists roughly 300,000 clones; approximately 90% were seen once. Sequencing was performed on peripheral blood. Receptors were obtained from a woman in her twenties or thirties with COVID-19, enrolled during active disease.

The J gene is TRBJ2-7, the V gene TRBV5-5, with a possible D match to TRBD1 (5 bases). The CDR3 has 15 amino acids. CDR1 is SGHKS, CDR2 YYEKEE, per germline (reference sequence). Trimming pared 1 base from V and 3 bases from J, leaving 14 bases between. CDR3 nucleotide sequence: TGTGCCAGCAGCTTGACCCAGGGTGGGAACTACGAGCAGTACTTC. Translating it yields CASSLTQGGNYEQYF.

This clone was detected once. The CDR3 coding sequence is TGCGCCAGCAGCTTGGAGGTGGGACAGGGTCCCGTTCCAAACTATGGCTACACCTTC. This gives the protein CASSLEVGQGPVPNYGYTF. The chain employs TRBV5-1 and TRBJ1-2; TRBD1 aligns across 9 bases. This CDR3 has 19 amino acids. The germline CDR1 and CDR2 sequences are SGHRS and YFSETQ. Losses at the gene ends were 0 bases for V and 2 bases for J; bases not matched to a gene: 14.

J is TRBJ1-6 and V is TRBV3-1 (or the pseudogene TRBV3-2); 7 bases are shared with TRBD1. The germline V gene encodes CDR1 LGHDT and CDR2 YNNKEL (reference sequence). The CDR3 extends over 15 amino acids. The J segment lost 10 bases and the V segment lost 6 bases, leaving 12 bases of the junction unmatched. The DNA of the CDR3 is TGTGCCAGCAGAGCAGGGGACAGAGTTTACTCACCCCTCCACTTT. Translating it yields CASRAGDRVYSPLHF.

A note on this clone: Within the sample, other DNA sequences also encode this same CDR3. The V call is TRBV3-1 (or the pseudogene TRBV3-2), the J call TRBJ2-1; no definite D call. Per germline, CDR1 LGHDT and CDR2 YNNKEL (reference sequence). The CDR3 loop spans 11 amino acids. V lost 5 bases to trimming and J lost 7 bases, with 6 bases between them. CDR3 in amino acids: CASSYENEQFF. CDR3 bases: TGTGCCAGCAGCTACGAGAATGAGCAGTTCTTC.

The chain is built from TRBV5-1 and TRBJ1-1, with TRBD1 matching 8 bases. V gave up 0 bases and J gave up 4 bases; unmatched junction bases: 5. The CDR3 extends over 15 amino acids. Germline V gene sequence: CDR1 SGHRS, CDR2 YFSETQ. CDR3 in DNA: TGCGCCAGCAGCTTGGGAACAGGGGGAAGCACTGAAGCTTTCTTT. This translates into CASSLGTGGSTEAFF.

The CDR3 DNA follows: TGCGCCAGCAGCCCAACATCGGACCCCACCTACGCGGGGCAGTTCTTC. This encodes CASSPTSDPTYAGQFF. This chain connects TRBV5-1 to TRBJ2-1; TRBD2 might be the D (5 bases). CDR3 length equals 16 residues. CDR1 and CDR2 (germline): SGHRS, YFSETQ. Trimming took off 4 bases at V and 12 bases at J, with 26 bases between the two ends. The variable domain in full, with the rest retrieved from reference TRBV5-1 and TRBJ2-1, is KAGVTQTPRYLIKTRGQQVTLSCSPISGHRSVSWYQQTPGQGLQFLFEYFSETQRNKGNFPGRFSGRQFSNSRSEMNVSTLELGDSALYLCASSPTSDPTYAGQFFGPGTRLTVL.

This clone occurred once. The chain joins TRBV27 to TRBJ2-7; D might be TRBD1 (7 bases). Trimming shortened V by 7 bases and J by 5 bases, and 15 bases separated the two germline ends. Germline-derived CDR1 and CDR2 are MNHEY and SMNVEV (reference sequence). This CDR3 is 13 amino acids long. CDR3: CASTPSGGNEQYF. DNA for the CDR3: TGTGCCAGCACCCCTTCAGGGGGGAACGAGCAGTACTTC.

This clone was seen more than once but under ten times. The rearrangement joins TRBV29-1 to TRBJ2-5; a weak D match, TRBD2 (5 bases). Germline CDR1 is SQVTM and CDR2 is ANQGSEA. CDR3 size: 15 residues. V dropped 1 base and J dropped 5 bases, with 17 bases sitting between them. The CDR3 protein is CSVEGTSTTGETQYF. CDR3 nucleotides: TGCAGCGTTGAAGGAACCTCAACCACGGGGGAGACCCAGTACTTC.

This chain links TRBV29-1 with TRBJ2-7; D is unclear. The CDR3 runs to 12 residues. The V gene lost 4 bases and the J gene lost 4 bases, with 11 bases spanning the gap. CDR1 is SQVTM, CDR2 ANQGSEA, per germline. This CDR3 reads CSVGRDSYEQYF. Written as DNA, the CDR3 is TGCAGCGTTGGGAGAGACTCATACGAGCAGTACTTC.

A single count supports this clone. J is TRBJ2-3 and V is TRBV15; TRBD2 might be the D (5 bases). Germline V gene sequence: CDR1 LNHNV, CDR2 YYDKDF (reference sequence). Trimming stripped 3 bases from V and 11 bases from J, with 9 bases between. This CDR3 region has 11 residues. CDR3 DNA: TGTGCCACCAGCAGGGGAGTAGAGCAGTATTTT. Amino acid sequence: CATSRGVEQYF.

The chain uses TRBV18 and TRBJ1-2; D is perhaps TRBD1 (6 bases). The CDR3 runs 14 residues. In germline, CDR1 is KGHSH, CDR2 LQKENI. The V end was cut by 5 bases, the J end by 2 bases, with 12 bases between. CDR3 in amino acids: CASSTKGDNYGYTF. The DNA for the CDR3 is TGTGCCAGCTCAACCAAGGGGGACAACTATGGCTACACCTTC.

The V gene is TRBV7-9, the J gene TRBJ2-1; 12 bases are a match to TRBD1. Germline V gene lookup returns CDR1 SEHNR and CDR2 FQNEAQ (reference sequence). CDR3 length: 15 residues. V lost 5 bases and J lost 5; bases outside the gene matches: 4. The CDR3 region is CASSGDRGHNNEQFF. The CDR3 bases are TGTGCCAGCAGCGGGGACAGGGGGCATAACAATGAGCAGTTCTTC.

The chain joins TRBV7-9 to TRBJ1-1; D gene uncertain. The CDR3 is 13 amino acids. The V and J ends lost 2 bases and 3 bases respectively, with 7 bases between them. CDR1 and CDR2 from the germline V gene are SEHNR and FQNEAQ (reference sequence). CDR3: CASSLTEDTEAFF. The CDR3 DNA follows: TGTGCCAGCAGCTTAACTGAGGACACTGAAGCTTTCTTT.

V gene TRBV6-2 or TRBV6-3 combines with J gene TRBJ1-1; TRBD1 matches at 8 bases. Germline-derived CDR1 and CDR2 are MNHEY and SVGEGT. J was trimmed by 3 bases and V by 5 bases; bases with no gene match: 5. This CDR3 is 14 amino acids long. DNA of the CDR3: TGTGCCAGCAGTCGGACAGGGTGGGACACTGAAGCTTTCTTT. Its protein product is CASSRTGWDTEAFF.

The chain uses TRBV7-2 and TRBJ2-7; D might be TRBD1 (5 bases). The CDR3 has 14 residues. Trimming cost V 1 base and J 0 bases, with 7 bases left between them. CDR1 SGHTA and CDR2 FQGNSA come from the germline V gene. In DNA form, the CDR3 reads TGTGCCAGCAGCTTAGACAGGTACTCCTACGAGCAGTACTTC. Protein: CASSLDRYSYEQYF.

J is TRBJ2-6 and V is TRBV13, with 12 positions matching TRBD2. This CDR3 comprises 21 residues. Looked up from germline, CDR1 is PRHDT and CDR2 is FYEKMQ (reference sequence). V lost 4 bases, J lost 5 bases, and 18 bases stayed unmatched. The CDR3 loop reads CASSSQTPGLAGSLRANVLTF. The DNA for the CDR3 is TGTGCCAGCAGCTCCCAAACCCCGGGACTAGCGGGTTCCCTTAGGGCCAACGTCCTGACTTTC.

This clone showed up just once. V and J are TRBV27 and TRBJ1-6; perhaps TRBD1 as D (5 bases). Between the trimmed V and J ends, which lost 6 bases and 7 bases, there was a span of 16 bases. The CDR3 has 15 amino acids. The V gene's germline CDR1 is MNHEY and CDR2 SMNVEV (reference sequence). The CDR3 region is CASRGIRGSNSPLHF. In DNA form, the CDR3 reads TGTGCCAGCAGGGGGATAAGGGGCAGCAATTCACCCCTCCACTTT.

V is TRBV6-4 and J is TRBJ2-7, with D perhaps TRBD2 (7 bases). This CDR3 region has 13 residues. Between the trimmed V and J ends, which lost 3 bases and 8 bases, there was a span of 14 bases. Per germline, CDR1 MRHNA and CDR2 SNTAGT. The chain's CDR3 is CASSELPGGQQYF. In DNA form, the CDR3 reads TGTGCCAGCAGTGAACTGCCCGGGGGGCAGCAGTACTTC.